This T cell receptor (beta chain) is drawn from a study of regulatory T cells in long-lasting Graves disease. Study-wide results and limits: The TCR repertoire of persistent Graves' patients was less diverse than that of newly diagnosed ones. TRBV28, TRBJ1-2 and TRBJ2-5 emerged as the favored segments in persistent disease.

This clonotype was observed at least ten times. Its antigen remains unknown. Time point in this sample: newly diagnosed GD, antithyroid drugs for less than 3 months. The TCR library used RNA extracted from PBMCs. Guidelines of the American Thyroid Association were used to diagnose Graves' disease. This CDR3 spans 12 amino acids. V dropped 6 bases and J dropped 11 bases, with 16 bases sitting between them. Germline V gene sequence: CDR1 MNHNS, CDR2 SASEGT. According to the study, TCR beta libraries were built with iRepertoire HTBI primers and CDR3-region Arm-PCR. Each CDR3 protein gets one entry after TCRdb re-called the multiplex PCR reads with MiXCR. Of a few hundred thousand distinct CDR3 sequences in the sample, approximately 16% were seen once. This sample also appeared in a second study, on T cells in Graves' hyperthyroidism and ophthalmopathy. From that report: The TCR CDR3 was amplified in a first-round RT-PCR using the HTBI primer set.

Sequencing was performed on peripheral blood mononuclear cells (PBMCs), taken at new diagnosis, from a patient treated with antithyroid drugs. The chain is built from TRBV6-1 and TRBJ1-1; no clear D gene. The origin of this receptor is a woman aged 40 to 49 with Graves disease. The CDR3 region has the DNA TGTGCCAGCAGGGACTACCTCAGGCGGGCTTTCTTT. Residues: CASRDYLRRAFF.